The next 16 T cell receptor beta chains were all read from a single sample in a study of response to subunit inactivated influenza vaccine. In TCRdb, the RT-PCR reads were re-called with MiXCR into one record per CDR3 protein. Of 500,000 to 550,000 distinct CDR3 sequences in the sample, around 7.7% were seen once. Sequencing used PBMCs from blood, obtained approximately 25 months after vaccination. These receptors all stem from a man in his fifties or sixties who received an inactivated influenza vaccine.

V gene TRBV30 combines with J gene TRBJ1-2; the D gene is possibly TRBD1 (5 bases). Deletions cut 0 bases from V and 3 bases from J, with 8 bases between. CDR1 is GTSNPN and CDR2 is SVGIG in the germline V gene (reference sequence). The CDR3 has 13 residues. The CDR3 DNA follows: TGTGCCTGGAGTGTTCGGGGGGACTATGGCTACACCTTC. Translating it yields CAWSVRGDYGYTF. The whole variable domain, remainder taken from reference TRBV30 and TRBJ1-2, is SQTIHQWPATLVQPVGSPLSLECTVEGTSNPNLYWYRQAAGRGLQLLFYSVGIGQISSEVPQNLSASRPQDRQFILSSKKLLLSDSGFYLCAWSVRGDYGYTFGSGTRLTVV.

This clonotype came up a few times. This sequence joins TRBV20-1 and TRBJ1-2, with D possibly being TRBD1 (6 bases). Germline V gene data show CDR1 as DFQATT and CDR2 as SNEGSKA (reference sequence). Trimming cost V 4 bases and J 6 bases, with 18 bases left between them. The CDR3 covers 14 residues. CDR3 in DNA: TGCAGTGCTATAAACCCAGGGGAACTTAATGGCTACACCTTC. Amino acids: CSAINPGELNGYTF.

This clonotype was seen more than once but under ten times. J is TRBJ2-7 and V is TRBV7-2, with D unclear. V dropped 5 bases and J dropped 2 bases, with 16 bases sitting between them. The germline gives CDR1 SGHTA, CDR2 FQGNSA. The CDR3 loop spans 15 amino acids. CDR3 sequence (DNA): TGTGCCAGCAGCCCGGGTGTGGCTATACCCTACGAGCAGTACTTC. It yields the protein CASSPGVAIPYEQYF.

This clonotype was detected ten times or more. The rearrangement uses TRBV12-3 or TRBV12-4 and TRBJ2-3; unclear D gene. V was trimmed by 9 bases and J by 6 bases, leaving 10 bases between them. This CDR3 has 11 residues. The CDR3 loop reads CASLVGDTQYF. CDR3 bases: TGTGCCAGTTTAGTAGGGGATACGCAGTATTTT.

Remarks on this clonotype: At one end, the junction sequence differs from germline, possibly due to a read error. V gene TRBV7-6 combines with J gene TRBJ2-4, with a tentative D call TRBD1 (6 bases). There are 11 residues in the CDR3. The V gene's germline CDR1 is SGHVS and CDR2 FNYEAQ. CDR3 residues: CASSLAQQGDF. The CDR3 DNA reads TGTGCCAGCAGCCTAGCCCAACAGGGCGACTTC.

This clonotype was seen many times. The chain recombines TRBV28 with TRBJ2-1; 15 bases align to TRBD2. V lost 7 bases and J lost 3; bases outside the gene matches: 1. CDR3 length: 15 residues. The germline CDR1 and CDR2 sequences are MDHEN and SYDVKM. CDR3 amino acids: CASKGLAGGYNEQFF. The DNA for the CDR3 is TGTGCCAGCAAGGGACTAGCGGGGGGCTACAATGAGCAGTTCTTC.

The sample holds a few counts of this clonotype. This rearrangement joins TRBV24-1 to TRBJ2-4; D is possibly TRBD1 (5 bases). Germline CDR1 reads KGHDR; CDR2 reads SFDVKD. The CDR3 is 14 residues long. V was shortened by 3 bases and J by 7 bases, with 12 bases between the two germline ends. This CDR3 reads CATSDPGIGNIQYF. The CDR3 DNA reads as TGTGCCACCAGTGATCCAGGGATCGGGAACATTCAGTACTTC.

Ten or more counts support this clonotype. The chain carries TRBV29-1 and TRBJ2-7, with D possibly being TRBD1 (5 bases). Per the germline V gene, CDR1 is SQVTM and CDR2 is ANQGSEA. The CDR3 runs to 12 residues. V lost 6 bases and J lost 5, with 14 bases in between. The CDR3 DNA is TGCAGCGTCTTAAATGACAGAGACGAGCAGTACTTC. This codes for CSVLNDRDEQYF.

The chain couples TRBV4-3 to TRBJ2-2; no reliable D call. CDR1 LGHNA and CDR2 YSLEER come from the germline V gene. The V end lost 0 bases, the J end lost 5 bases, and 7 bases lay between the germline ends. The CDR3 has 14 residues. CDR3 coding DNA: TGCGCCAGCAGCCAAGAGACCTTAACCGGGGAGCTGTTTTTT. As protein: CASSQETLTGELFF.

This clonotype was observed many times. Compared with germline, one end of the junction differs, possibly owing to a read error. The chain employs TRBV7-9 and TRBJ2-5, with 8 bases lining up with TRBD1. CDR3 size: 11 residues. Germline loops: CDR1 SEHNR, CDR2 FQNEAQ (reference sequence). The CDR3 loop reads CASSQGQGWSF. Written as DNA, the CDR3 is TGTGCCAGCAGCCAAGGACAGGGTTGGTCCTTC.

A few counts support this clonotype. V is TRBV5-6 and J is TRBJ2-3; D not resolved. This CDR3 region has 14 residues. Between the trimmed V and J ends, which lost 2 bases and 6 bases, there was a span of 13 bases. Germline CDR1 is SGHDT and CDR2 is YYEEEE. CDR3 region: CASSLGYQGDTQYF. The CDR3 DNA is TGTGCCAGCAGCTTAGGATACCAAGGCGATACGCAGTATTTT.

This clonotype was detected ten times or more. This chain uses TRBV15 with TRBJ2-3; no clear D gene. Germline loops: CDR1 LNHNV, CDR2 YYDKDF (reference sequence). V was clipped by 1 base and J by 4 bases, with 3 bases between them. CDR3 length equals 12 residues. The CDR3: CATSRGADTQYF. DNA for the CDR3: TGTGCCACCAGCAGAGGCGCAGATACGCAGTATTTT.

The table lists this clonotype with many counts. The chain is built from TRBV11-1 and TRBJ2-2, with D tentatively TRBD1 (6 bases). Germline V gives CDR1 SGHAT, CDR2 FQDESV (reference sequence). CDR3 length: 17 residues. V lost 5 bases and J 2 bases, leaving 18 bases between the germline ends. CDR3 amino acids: CASSPGGWGRNTGELFF. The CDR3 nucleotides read TGTGCCAGCAGCCCCGGAGGTTGGGGGCGTAACACCGGGGAGCTGTTTTTT.

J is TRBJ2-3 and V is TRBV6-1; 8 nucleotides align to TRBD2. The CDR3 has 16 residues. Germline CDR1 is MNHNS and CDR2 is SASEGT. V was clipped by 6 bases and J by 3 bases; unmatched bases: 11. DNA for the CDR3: TGTGCCAGCAGCTTCGGGGGGGGGACACTTACAGATACGCAGTATTTT. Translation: CASSFGGGTLTDTQYF.

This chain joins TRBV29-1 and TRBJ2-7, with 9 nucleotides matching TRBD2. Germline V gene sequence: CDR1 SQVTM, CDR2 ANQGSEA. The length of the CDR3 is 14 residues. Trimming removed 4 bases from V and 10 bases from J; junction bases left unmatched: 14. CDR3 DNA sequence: TGCAGCGTTGGGGTGAGAGCGGGAGGCCCCGTACAGTACTTC. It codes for CSVGVRAGGPVQYF.

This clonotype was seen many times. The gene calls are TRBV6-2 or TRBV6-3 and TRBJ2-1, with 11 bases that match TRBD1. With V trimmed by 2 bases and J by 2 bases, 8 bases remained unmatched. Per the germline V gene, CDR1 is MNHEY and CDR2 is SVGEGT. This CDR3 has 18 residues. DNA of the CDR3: TGTGCCAGCAGTTACGATCCCCGGACAGGGGGCGCCTACAATGAGCAGTTCTTC. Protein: CASSYDPRTGGAYNEQFF.